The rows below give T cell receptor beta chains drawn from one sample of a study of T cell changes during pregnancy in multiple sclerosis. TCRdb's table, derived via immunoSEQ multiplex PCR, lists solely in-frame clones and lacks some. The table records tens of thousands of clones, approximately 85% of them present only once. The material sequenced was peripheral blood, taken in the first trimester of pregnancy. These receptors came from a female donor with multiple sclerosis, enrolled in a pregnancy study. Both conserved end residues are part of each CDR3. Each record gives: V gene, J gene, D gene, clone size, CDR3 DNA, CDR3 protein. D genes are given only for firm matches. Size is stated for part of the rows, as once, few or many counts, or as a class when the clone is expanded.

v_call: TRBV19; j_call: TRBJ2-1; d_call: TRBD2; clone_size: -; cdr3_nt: TGTGCCAGTAGACCTGGTGGGCGGGAGGCTTACAATGAGCAGTTCTTC; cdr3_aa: CASRPGGREAYNEQFF
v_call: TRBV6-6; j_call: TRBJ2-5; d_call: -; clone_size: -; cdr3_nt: TGTGCCAGCAGTTACTTGGCAGGCTGGGAGACCCAGTACTTC; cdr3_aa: CASSYLAGWETQYF
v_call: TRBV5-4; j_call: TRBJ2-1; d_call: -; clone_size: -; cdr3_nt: TGTGCCAGCAGCTTTAAGGCGGTTGGGGAAAGCGGATACAATGAGCAGTTCTTC; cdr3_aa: CASSFKAVGESGYNEQFF
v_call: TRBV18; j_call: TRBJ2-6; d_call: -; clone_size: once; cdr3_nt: TGTGCCAGCTCACCGGGGGCCGGGGCCAACGTCCTGACTTTC; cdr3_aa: CASSPGAGANVLTF
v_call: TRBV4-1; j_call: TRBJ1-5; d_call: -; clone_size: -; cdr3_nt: TGCGCCAGCAGCCAATGGGCCAGGGATCAGCCCCAGCATTTT; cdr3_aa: CASSQWARDQPQHF
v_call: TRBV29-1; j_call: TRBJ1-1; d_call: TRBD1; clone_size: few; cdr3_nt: TGCAGCGGAGGGACAGACACTGAAGCTTTCTTT; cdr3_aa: CSGGTDTEAFF
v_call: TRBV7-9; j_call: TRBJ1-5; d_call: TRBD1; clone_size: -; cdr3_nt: TGTGCCAGCAGCCCTCTACCGACAGGGGTAGGTCAGCCCCAGCATTTT; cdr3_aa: CASSPLPTGVGQPQHF
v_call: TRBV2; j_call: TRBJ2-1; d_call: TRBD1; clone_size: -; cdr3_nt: TGTGCCAGCAGTGCTTACCCAGGGGGCAATAATGAGCAGTTCTTC; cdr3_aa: CASSAYPGGNNEQFF
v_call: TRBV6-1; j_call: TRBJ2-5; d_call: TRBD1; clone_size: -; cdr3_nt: TGTGCCAGCGCCCGGACAGGGACAGAGACCCAGTACTTC; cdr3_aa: CASARTGTETQYF
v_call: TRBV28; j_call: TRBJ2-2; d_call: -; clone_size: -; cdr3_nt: TGTGCCAGCAGTTTAAGCGGAGCCACCGGGGAGCTGTTTTTT; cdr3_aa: CASSLSGATGELFF
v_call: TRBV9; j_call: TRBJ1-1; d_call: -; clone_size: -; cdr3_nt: TGTGCCAGCAGCGCGCCCCGGGGCACTGAAGCTTTCTTT; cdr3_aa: CASSAPRGTEAFF
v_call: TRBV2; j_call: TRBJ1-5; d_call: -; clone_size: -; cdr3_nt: TGTGCCAGCACTAGCGACAGCAATCAGCCCCAGCATTTT; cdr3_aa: CASTSDSNQPQHF
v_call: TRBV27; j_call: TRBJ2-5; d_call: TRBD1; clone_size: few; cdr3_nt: TGTGCCAGCAGTTTAAAACAGGGGGGTACCCTCCAAGAGACCCAGTACTTC; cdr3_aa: CASSLKQGGTLQETQYF
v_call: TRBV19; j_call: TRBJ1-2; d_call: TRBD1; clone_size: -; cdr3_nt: TGTGCCACCAGCCAGGGGGCTTTTTCTCCGCTCTATGGCTACACCTTC; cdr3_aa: CATSQGAFSPLYGYTF
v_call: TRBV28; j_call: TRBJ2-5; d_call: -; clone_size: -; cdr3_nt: TGTGCCAGCAGGGCGCAGGGTAGAGAGACCCAGTACTTC; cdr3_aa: CASRAQGRETQYF
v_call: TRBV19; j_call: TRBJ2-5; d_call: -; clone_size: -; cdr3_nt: TGTGCCAGTAGTATTGTTCCGCGGGAGACCCAGTACTTC; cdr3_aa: CASSIVPRETQYF
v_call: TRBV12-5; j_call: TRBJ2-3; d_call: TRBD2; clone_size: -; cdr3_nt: TGTGCTAGTGGTTTGGGAGCGGGAGGGAACACAGATACGCAGTATTTT; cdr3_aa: CASGLGAGGNTDTQYF
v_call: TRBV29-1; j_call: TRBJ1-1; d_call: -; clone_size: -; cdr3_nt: TGCAGCGTTGGAGAAGGGGGTTCTCAGGCTTTCTTT; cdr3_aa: CSVGEGGSQAFF
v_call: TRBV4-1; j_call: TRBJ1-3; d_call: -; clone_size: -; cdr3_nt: TGCGCCAGCAGCCAAGAACCCCCAGGCTCCGGAAACACCATATATTTT; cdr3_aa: CASSQEPPGSGNTIYF
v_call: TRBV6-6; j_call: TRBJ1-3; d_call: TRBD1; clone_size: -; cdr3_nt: TGTGCCAGCAGTTCCTGGACAGGGTACTCTGGAAACACCATATATTTT; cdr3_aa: CASSSWTGYSGNTIYF
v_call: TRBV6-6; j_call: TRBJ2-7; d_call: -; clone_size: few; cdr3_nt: TGTGCCAGCGGCAGGGGCTACGAGCAGTACTTC; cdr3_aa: CASGRGYEQYF
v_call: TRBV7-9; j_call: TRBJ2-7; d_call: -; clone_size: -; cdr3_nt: TGTGCCAGCGGGAGTTTGGGAGAGCAGTACTTC; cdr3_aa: CASGSLGEQYF
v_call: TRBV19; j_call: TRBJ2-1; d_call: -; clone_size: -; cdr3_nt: TGTGCCAGTAGCCCTAGTCAGAATTACAATGAGCAGTTCTTC; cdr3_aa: CASSPSQNYNEQFF
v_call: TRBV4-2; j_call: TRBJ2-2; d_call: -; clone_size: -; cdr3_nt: TGTGCCAGCAGCCAAGAGGGGAGCACCGGGGAGCTGTTTTTT; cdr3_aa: CASSQEGSTGELFF
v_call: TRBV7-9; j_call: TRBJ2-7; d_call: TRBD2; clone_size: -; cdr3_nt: TGTGCCAGCAGCTTATCAATTGGCCTAGCGGCTGAGTCTTACGAGCAGTACTTC; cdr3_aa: CASSLSIGLAAESYEQYF
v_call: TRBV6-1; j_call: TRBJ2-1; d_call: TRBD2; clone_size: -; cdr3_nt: TGTGCCAGCAGCCCAGCGGGAGGGCTTGAGCAGTTCTTC; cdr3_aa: CASSPAGGLEQFF
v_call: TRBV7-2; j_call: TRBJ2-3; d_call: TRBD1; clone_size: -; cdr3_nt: TGTGCCAGCAGCTTTTCGCAGGGGGCAGATACGCAGTATTTT; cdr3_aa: CASSFSQGADTQYF
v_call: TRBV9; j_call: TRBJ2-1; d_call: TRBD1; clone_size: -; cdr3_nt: TGTGCCAGCAGCGCAAGGACAGGGGGCTACAATGAGCAGTTCTTC; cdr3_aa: CASSARTGGYNEQFF
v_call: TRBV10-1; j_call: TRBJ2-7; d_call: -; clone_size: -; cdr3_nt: TGCGCCAGCAGTGAAGTCAGAGGGAGCTCCTACGAGCAGTACTTC; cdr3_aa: CASSEVRGSSYEQYF
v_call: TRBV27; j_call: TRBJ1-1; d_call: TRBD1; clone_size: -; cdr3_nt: TGTGCCAGCAACCCACAGGGGGTGAACACTGAAGCTTTCTTT; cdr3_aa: CASNPQGVNTEAFF
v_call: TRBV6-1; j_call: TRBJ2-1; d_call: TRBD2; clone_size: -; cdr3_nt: TGTGCCAGCAGTCTTAGCGGGAGGGCCGCCGATGAGCAGTTCTTC; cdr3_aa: CASSLSGRAADEQFF
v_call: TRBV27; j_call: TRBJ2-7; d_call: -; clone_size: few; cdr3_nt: TGTGCCAGCAGTTTTGGACTCGGATACGAGCAGTACTTC; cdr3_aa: CASSFGLGYEQYF
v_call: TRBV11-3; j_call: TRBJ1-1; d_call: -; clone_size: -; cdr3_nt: TGTGCCAGCAGCGAACAGGAGAACACTGAAGCTTTCTTT; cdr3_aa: CASSEQENTEAFF